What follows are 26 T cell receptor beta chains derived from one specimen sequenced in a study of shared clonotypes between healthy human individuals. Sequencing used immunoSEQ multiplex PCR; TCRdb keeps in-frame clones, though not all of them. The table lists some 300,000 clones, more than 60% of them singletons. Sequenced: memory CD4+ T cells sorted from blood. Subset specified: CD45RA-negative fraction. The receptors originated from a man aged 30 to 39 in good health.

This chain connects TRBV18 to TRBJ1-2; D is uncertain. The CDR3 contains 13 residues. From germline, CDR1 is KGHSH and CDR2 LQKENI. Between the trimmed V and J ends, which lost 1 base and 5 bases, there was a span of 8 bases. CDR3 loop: CASSPHSQYGYTF. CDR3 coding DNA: TGTGCCAGCTCACCACATTCACAGTATGGCTACACCTTC.

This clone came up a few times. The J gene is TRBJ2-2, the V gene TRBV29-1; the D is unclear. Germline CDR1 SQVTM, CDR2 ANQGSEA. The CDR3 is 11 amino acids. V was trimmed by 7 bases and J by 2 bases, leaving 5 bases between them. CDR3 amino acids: CSAFNTGELFF. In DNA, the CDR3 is TGCAGCGCCTTCAACACCGGGGAGCTGTTTTTT.

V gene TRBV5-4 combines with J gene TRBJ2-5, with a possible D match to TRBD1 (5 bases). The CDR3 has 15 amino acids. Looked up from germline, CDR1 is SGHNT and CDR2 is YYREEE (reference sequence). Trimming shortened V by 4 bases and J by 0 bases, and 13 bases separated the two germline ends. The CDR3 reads CASSTADRNQETQYF. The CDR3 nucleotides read TGTGCCAGCAGCACTGCAGACAGAAACCAAGAGACCCAGTACTTC.

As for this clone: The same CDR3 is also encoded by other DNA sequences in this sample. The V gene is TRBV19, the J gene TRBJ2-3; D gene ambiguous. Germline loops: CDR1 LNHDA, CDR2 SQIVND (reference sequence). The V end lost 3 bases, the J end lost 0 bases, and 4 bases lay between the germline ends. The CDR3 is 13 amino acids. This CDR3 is CASSIGSTDTQYF. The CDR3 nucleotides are TGTGCCAGTAGTATCGGGAGCACAGATACGCAGTATTTT.

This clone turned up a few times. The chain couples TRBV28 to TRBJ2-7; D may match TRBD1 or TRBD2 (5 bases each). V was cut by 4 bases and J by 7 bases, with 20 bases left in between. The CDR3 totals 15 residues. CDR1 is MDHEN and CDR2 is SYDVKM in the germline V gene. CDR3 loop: CASSSTGTLRKEQYF. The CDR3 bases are TGTGCCAGCAGTTCGACCGGGACCCTCAGGAAGGAGCAGTACTTC. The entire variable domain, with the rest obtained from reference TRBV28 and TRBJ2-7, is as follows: DVKVTQSSRYLVKRTGEKVFLECVQDMDHENMFWYRQDPGLGLRLIYFSYDVKMKEKGDIPEGYSVSREKKERFSLILESASTNQTSMYLCASSSTGTLRKEQYFGPGTRLTVT.

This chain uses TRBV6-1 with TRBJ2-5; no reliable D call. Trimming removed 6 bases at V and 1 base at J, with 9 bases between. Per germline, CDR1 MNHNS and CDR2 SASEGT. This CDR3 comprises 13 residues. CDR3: CASSDGVQETQYF. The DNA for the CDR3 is TGTGCCAGCAGCGATGGGGTCCAAGAGACCCAGTACTTC.

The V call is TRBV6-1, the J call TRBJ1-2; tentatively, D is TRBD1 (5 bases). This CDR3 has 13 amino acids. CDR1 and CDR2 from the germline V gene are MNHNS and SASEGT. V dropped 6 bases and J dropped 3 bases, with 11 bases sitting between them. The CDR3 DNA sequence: TGTGCCAGCAGGAAGGGAGGGGACTATGGCTACACCTTC. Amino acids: CASRKGGDYGYTF.

CDR3 nucleotide sequence: TGTGCCAGCAGCCCGGTAGTACATGAGCAGTTCTTC. It translates to CASSPVVHEQFF. The rearrangement joins TRBV7-2 to TRBJ2-1, with unresolved D. Germline CDR1 SGHTA, CDR2 FQGNSA. V was clipped by 5 bases and J by 8 bases, with 10 bases between them. The CDR3 totals 12 residues.

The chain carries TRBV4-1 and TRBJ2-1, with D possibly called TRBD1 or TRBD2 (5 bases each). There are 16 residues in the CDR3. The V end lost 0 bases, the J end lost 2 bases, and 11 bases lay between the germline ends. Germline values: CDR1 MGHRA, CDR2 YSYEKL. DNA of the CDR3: TGCGCCAGCAGCCAAGATCTGGGACCGACCTACAATGAGCAGTTCTTC. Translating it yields CASSQDLGPTYNEQFF.

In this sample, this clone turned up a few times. The CDR3 loop is CASSMLGGQETQYF. CDR3 bases: TGTGCCAGTAGTATGCTGGGGGGGCAAGAGACCCAGTACTTC. This chain links TRBV19 with TRBJ2-5; 7 positions agree with TRBD2. With V trimmed by 3 bases and J by 2 bases, 3 bases remained unmatched. This CDR3 has 14 amino acids. Germline CDR1 reads LNHDA; CDR2 reads SQIVND (reference sequence).

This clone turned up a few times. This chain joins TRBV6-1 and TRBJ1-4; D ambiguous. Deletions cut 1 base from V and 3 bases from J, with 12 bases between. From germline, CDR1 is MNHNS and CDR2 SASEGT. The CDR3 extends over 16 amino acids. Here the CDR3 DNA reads TGTGCCAGCAGTGAAGAAGTGCTGGGTCCTAATGAAAAACTGTTTTTT. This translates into CASSEEVLGPNEKLFF.

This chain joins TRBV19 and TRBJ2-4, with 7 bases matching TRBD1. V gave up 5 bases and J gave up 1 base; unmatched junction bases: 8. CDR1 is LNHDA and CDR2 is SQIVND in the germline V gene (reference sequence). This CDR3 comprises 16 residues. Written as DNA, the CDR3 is TGTGCCAGTAGTGTGACAGGGAAGGGGGCCAAAAACATTCAGTACTTC. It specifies CASSVTGKGAKNIQYF.

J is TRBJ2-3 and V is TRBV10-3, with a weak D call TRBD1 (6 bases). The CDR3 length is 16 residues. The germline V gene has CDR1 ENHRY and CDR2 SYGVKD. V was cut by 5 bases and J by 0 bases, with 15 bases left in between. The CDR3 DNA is TGTGCCATCAGTTGGGGGCTAGCACTAAGCACAGATACGCAGTATTTT. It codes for CAISWGLALSTDTQYF.

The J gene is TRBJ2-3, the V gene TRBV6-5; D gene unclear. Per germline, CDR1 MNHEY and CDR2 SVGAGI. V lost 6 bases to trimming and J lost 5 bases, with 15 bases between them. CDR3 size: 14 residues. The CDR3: CASRISPPGDTQYF. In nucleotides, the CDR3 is TGTGCCAGCAGGATATCACCCCCGGGAGATACGCAGTATTTT.

The CDR3 nucleotides are TGTGCCATCGGGACCGACAGGGATAGCACTGAAGCTTTCTTT. It encodes CAIGTDRDSTEAFF. V usage is TRBV10-3 and J usage is TRBJ1-1; 7 bases match TRBD1. The CDR3 totals 14 residues. V trimming: 8 bases; J trimming: 4 bases; junction bases outside the gene matches: 10. The germline gives CDR1 ENHRY, CDR2 SYGVKD.

The chain's CDR3 is CASSLREEGYTF. The DNA for the CDR3 is TGTGCCAGCAGCTTACGGGAGGAAGGCTACACCTTC. The rearrangement joins TRBV7-9 to TRBJ1-2; no clear D gene. This CDR3 comprises 12 residues. Trimming left V 2 bases short and J 8 bases short, with 9 bases between. The germline V gene has CDR1 SEHNR and CDR2 FQNEAQ (reference sequence).

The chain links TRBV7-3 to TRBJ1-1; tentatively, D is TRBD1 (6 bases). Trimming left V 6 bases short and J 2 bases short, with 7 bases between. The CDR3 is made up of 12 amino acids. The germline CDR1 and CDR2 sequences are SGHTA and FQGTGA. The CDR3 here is CASRDSNTEAFF. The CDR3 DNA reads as TGTGCCAGCAGGGACAGTAACACTGAAGCTTTCTTT.

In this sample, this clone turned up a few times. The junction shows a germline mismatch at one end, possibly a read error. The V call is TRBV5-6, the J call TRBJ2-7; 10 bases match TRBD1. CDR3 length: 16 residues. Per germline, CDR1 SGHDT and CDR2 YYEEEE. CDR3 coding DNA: TGTGCCAGCAGCTTGGAGGGACAGGGACAGGGGTTCCTAGTGGTGTTC. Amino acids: CASSLEGQGQGFLVVF.

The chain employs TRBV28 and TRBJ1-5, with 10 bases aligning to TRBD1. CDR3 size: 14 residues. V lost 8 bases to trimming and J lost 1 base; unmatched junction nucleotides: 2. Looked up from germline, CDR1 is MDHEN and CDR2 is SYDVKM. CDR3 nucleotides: TGTGCCAGCCGGGGACAGGGGAGCAATCAGCCCCAGCATTTT. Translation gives CASRGQGSNQPQHF. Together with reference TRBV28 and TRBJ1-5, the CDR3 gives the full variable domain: DVKVTQSSRYLVKRTGEKVFLECVQDMDHENMFWYRQDPGLGLRLIYFSYDVKMKEKGDIPEGYSVSREKKERFSLILESASTNQTSMYLCASRGQGSNQPQHFGDGTRLSIL.

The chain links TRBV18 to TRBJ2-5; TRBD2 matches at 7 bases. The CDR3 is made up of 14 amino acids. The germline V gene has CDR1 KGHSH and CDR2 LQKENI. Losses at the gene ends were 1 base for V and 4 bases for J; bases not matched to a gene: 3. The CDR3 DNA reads TGTGCCAGCTCACCACTGTCGGGGGGAGAGACCCAGTACTTC. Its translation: CASSPLSGGETQYF.

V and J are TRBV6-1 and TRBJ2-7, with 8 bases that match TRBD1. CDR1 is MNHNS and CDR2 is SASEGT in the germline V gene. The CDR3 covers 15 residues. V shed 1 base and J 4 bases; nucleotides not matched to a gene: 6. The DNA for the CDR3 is TGTGCCAGCAGTGAAGGATTAGGACAGGGTTACGAGCAGTACTTC. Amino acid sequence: CASSEGLGQGYEQYF.

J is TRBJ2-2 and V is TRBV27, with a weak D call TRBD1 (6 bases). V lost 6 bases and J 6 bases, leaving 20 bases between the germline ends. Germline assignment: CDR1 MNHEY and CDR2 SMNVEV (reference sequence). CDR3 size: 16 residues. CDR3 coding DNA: TGTGCCAGCAGCATTATTACCCATACAGGGTCCGGGGAGCTGTTTTTT. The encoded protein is CASSIITHTGSGELFF.

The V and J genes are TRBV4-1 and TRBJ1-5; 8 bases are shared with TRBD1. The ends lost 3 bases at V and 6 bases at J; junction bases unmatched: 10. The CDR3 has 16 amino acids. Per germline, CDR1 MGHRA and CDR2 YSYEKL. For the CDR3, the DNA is TGCGCCAGCAGCCAGCAGACAGGGGCTCAGGTTCAGCCCCAGCATTTT. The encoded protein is CASSQQTGAQVQPQHF.

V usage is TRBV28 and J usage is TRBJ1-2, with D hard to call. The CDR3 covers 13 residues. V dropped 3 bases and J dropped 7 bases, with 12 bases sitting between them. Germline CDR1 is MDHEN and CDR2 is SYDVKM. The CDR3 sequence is CASSLKAIGGYTF. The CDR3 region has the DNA TGTGCCAGCAGTTTGAAGGCGATCGGTGGCTACACCTTC.

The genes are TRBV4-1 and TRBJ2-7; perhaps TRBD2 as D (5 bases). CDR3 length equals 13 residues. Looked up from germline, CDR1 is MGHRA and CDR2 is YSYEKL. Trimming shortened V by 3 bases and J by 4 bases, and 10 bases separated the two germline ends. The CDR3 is CASSQRELYEQYF. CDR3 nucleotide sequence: TGCGCCAGCAGCCAGAGGGAGCTATACGAGCAGTACTTC.

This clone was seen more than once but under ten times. The CDR3 nucleotides are TGTGCCAGCAGTCGCCGATCTTATAATGAAAAACTGTTTTTT. Its protein is CASSRRSYNEKLFF. This chain joins TRBV2 and TRBJ1-4; unclear D gene. Germline CDR1 and CDR2: SNHLY and FYNNEI. The V gene lost 5 bases and the J gene lost 4 bases, with 11 bases spanning the gap. The CDR3 is made up of 14 amino acids.